This is a list of T cell receptor beta chains from one sample in a study of blood T cells in healthy people across ages. MiXCR, applied by TCRdb to the 5' RACE reads, yields one record per CDR3 protein. The top ten hold 23% of the sample, which has around 1,800,000 distinct CDR3 sequences, roughly 43% seen once. Sequenced: blood. The receptors here all came from a human donor in good health. CDR3s include the opening cysteine and the closing phenylalanine or tryptophan. A D gene is named only where the DNA matches it firmly. Where a row states a size, it is once, few, many or the class of an expanded clone; other rows omit it.

d_call	v_call	j_call	clone_size	cdr3_nt	cdr3_aa
TRBD1	TRBV12-5	TRBJ1-2	few	TGTGCTAGTGGTTTGGTATATGGTTCGACGCTCCGGGACAGGGTGGAAGGCTACACCTTC	CASGLVYGSTLRDRVEGYTF
TRBD1	TRBV27	TRBJ2-7	-	TGTGCCAGCAGTTTATCCGGACAGGGGGCGACCAGCTACGAGCAGTACTTC	CASSLSGQGATSYEQYF
-	TRBV7-3	TRBJ2-5	-	TGTGCCAGCAGCTTAAATGGACTAAGCCAAGAGACCCAGTACTTC	CASSLNGLSQETQYF
-	TRBV30	TRBJ2-4	-	TGTGCCTGGAGTGTCGGCGTGGGGGTCCACGTGCAGTACTTC	CAWSVGVGVHVQYF
-	TRBV5-5	TRBJ1-5	few	TGTGCCAGCAACGATGTCCCCCTAAGCAATCAGCCCCAGCATTTT	CASNDVPLSNQPQHF
TRBD1	TRBV11-2	TRBJ1-1	few	TGTGCCAGCAGCCCACTCGACAGGGGCTACACTGAAGCTTTCTTT	CASSPLDRGYTEAFF
-	TRBV15	TRBJ1-2	-	TGTGCCACCAGCAGGACGAGACAGAACTATGGCTACACCTTC	CATSRTRQNYGYTF
-	TRBV7-2	TRBJ2-6	-	TGTGCCAGCAGCCCAGTGGCGGAATCTGGGGCCAACGTCCTGACTTTC	CASSPVAESGANVLTF
-	TRBV20-1	TRBJ2-3	-	TGCAGTGCTACCTACCGACAGCGCACAGATACGCAGTATTTT	CSATYRQRTDTQYF
-	TRBV7-3	TRBJ1-1	-	TGTGCCAGCAGCTCTCGGACCAAGCCCGAAGCTTTCTTT	CASSSRTKPEAFF
-	TRBV20-1	TRBJ2-1	-	TGCAGTGCTATGCGTGGGAGCTCCTACGAGCAGTTCTTC	CSAMRGSSYEQFF
-	TRBV20-1	TRBJ1-2	-	TGCAGTGCTAGCGTTGCAGGGTATTACTATGGCTACACCTTC	CSASVAGYYYGYTF
-	TRBV7-3	TRBJ2-3	few	TGTGCCAGCAGCCACCAGGTGGGGGACACAGATACGCAGTATTTT	CASSHQVGDTDTQYF
-	TRBV29-1	TRBJ1-2	-	TGCAGCGCAGGACCGACAGGAAGGGTCCATGGCTACACCTTC	CSAGPTGRVHGYTF
-	TRBV20-1	TRBJ2-5	few	TGCAGTGTGGGTGAGCAGTACTTC	CSVGEQYF
-	TRBV18	TRBJ2-7	-	TGTGCCAGCTCACACTCTACAGGGAACGAGCAGTACTTC	CASSHSTGNEQYF
-	TRBV10-3	TRBJ1-1	few	TGTGCCATCACCCTGGACCTTAACACTGAAGCTTTCTTT	CAITLDLNTEAFF
-	TRBV13	TRBJ2-6	few	TGTGCCAGCAGTGGGTGGGGGGCTCCTCAGCCCTCTGGGGCCAACGTCCTGACTTTC	CASSGWGAPQPSGANVLTF
-	TRBV4-1	TRBJ2-5	-	TGCGCCAGCAGCCAGGACCGGACGGACCTTCAAGAGACCCAGTACTTC	CASSQDRTDLQETQYF
TRBD2	TRBV20-1	TRBJ2-3	-	TGCAGTGCTAAGGCGGGGGGGGAGGGGACAGATACGCAGTATTTT	CSAKAGGEGTDTQYF
TRBD1	TRBV24-1	TRBJ1-1	-	TGTGCCACCAGTCAGGGGGTGAACACTGAAGCTTTCTTT	CATSQGVNTEAFF
-	TRBV6-1	TRBJ2-1	-	TGTGCCAGCAGGGGGGTGGAGCTCTCCTACAATGAGCAGTTCTTC	CASRGVELSYNEQFF
-	TRBV10-3	TRBJ1-2	many	TGTGCCACCCATCCGTCAGGAGGAACTTATGACTACACCTTC	CATHPSGGTYDYTF
-	TRBV20-1	TRBJ1-2	few	TGCAGTGCTAGCGGGGCAGGCGGGGCCAACTATGGCTACACCTTC	CSASGAGGANYGYTF
TRBD1	TRBV5-5	TRBJ1-2	-	TGTGCCAGCAGCTGGGCTCAGGGGGCGAGTGGCTACACCTTC	CASSWAQGASGYTF
TRBD1	TRBV11-2	TRBJ1-1	-	TGTGCCAGCAGCTTATTCTCGGCCCTGGACAGGGGAAACACTGAAGCTTTCTTT	CASSLFSALDRGNTEAFF
-	TRBV29-1	TRBJ2-5	few	TGCAGCGTTTCAAAAGGAGGGGGGCCTGGGACCCAGTACTTC	CSVSKGGGPGTQYF
-	TRBV28	TRBJ2-5	-	TGTGCCAGCAGCCGGACCCCTCAGACCCAGTACTTC	CASSRTPQTQYF
-	TRBV20-1	TRBJ2-5	few	TGCAGTGCTAGAGGGGGTTCGCAGGAGGCCCAGTACTTC	CSARGGSQEAQYF
TRBD1	TRBV7-2	TRBJ1-2	-	TGTGCCAGCAGCTTGACAGGGCCCTTCTATGGCTACACCTTC	CASSLTGPFYGYTF
-	TRBV7-2	TRBJ2-3	-	TGTGCCAGCAGCCCAACGAACAATTTAGGCGCAGATACGCAGTATTTT	CASSPTNNLGADTQYF
-	TRBV6-5	TRBJ1-1	-	TGTGCCAGCAGTCCTAACAGCTTTACTGAAGTTTTCTTT	CASSPNSFTEVFF
-	TRBV28	TRBJ1-5	-	TGTGCCAGCAGTTTCAAGGGGGGCGATCAGCCCCAGCATTTT	CASSFKGGDQPQHF
-	TRBV7-2	TRBJ2-7	-	TGTGCCAGCAGCTCTCAACAGGGTCAAGCCTACGAGCAGTACTTC	CASSSQQGQAYEQYF
-	TRBV13	TRBJ2-1	few	TGTGCCAGCAGCTTAATCAGGAGGGGCTACAATGAGCAGTTCTTC	CASSLIRRGYNEQFF
-	TRBV29-1	TRBJ1-2	many	TGCAGCGTTGGAGGGACCTATGGCTACACCTTC	CSVGGTYGYTF
-	TRBV12-3/TRBV12-4	TRBJ1-1	few	TGTGCCAGCGTCGTAGTTGGTGAAGCTTTCTTT	CASVVVGEAFF
-	TRBV29-1	TRBJ2-1	-	TGCAGCGCCGACAGGGACGCGGGGAATGAGCAGTTCTTC	CSADRDAGNEQFF
-	TRBV5-5	TRBJ2-3	-	TGTGCCAGCACCTCGCTTGTGGGAGATACGCAGTATTTT	CASTSLVGDTQYF
-	TRBV12-3/TRBV12-4	TRBJ2-7	few	TGTGCCAGCAGTCACAATCAGGGTAAGGGGTCCTACGAGCAGTACTTC	CASSHNQGKGSYEQYF
TRBD2	TRBV9	TRBJ2-1	once	TGTGCCAGCAGCGTGGATATGGGACTAGGGGGCAATGAGCAGTTCTTC	CASSVDMGLGGNEQFF
-	TRBV4-1	TRBJ1-4	-	TGCGCCAGCAGCCAAGATACTCTCCGAGCTAATGAAAAACTGTTTTTT	CASSQDTLRANEKLFF
TRBD2	TRBV29-1	TRBJ2-7	few	TGCGTGATCCGGCTAGCGGGGGGCGAGCAGTACTTC	CVIRLAGGEQYF
TRBD2	TRBV19	TRBJ2-1	few	TGTGCCAGTAGTATAGATCGGACTAGCGGGGGCAACAATGAGCAGTTCTTC	CASSIDRTSGGNNEQFF
-	TRBV6-5	TRBJ2-7	-	TGTGCCAGTGCCCTAGGGACGTCCTACGAGCAGTACTTC	CASALGTSYEQYF
-	TRBV20-1	TRBJ1-5	-	TGCAGTGCCGGCCAACCGGACAGCAATCAGCCCCAGCATTTT	CSAGQPDSNQPQHF
-	TRBV25-1	TRBJ2-5	few	TGTGCCAGCAGTGACAGGGGGGTTGAGACCCAGTACTTC	CASSDRGVETQYF
-	TRBV6-1	TRBJ1-5	-	TGTGCCAGCAGAGGACAGTCTTATAGCAATCAGCCCCAGCATTTT	CASRGQSYSNQPQHF
TRBD1	TRBV5-1	TRBJ2-7	few	TGCGCCAGCAGCCCCAACCTCCTGACAGGGGCCTACGAGCAGTACTTC	CASSPNLLTGAYEQYF
TRBD2	TRBV20-1	TRBJ2-1	-	TGCAGTGCTAGAGCCGGGACTAGCTACCATGAGCAGTTCTTC	CSARAGTSYHEQFF
-	TRBV20-1	TRBJ2-5	-	TGCAGTGCTATGTACCGTTCATTGTACCAAGAGACCCAGTACTTC	CSAMYRSLYQETQYF
TRBD2	TRBV5-1	TRBJ2-1	many	TGCGCCAGCAGCCCAACTAGCGGTAATGAGCAGTTCTTC	CASSPTSGNEQFF
-	TRBV20-1	TRBJ1-2	-	TGCAGTGCTAGGGACGACTTGGGCTACACCTTC	CSARDDLGYTF
TRBD1	TRBV27	TRBJ1-2	many	TGTGCCACCTTTTACCCGAAGACAGGGGCGCTTAACTATGGCTACACCTTC	CATFYPKTGALNYGYTF
-	TRBV10-2	TRBJ2-7	-	TGCGCCAGCAGTGAGTCGACAATTAACAATGAGCAGTACTTC	CASSESTINNEQYF
-	TRBV2	TRBJ2-7	few	TGTGCCAGCAGTGAAATCCGAACAGGGTCCTACGAGCAGTACTTC	CASSEIRTGSYEQYF
-	TRBV15	TRBJ1-2	-	TGTGCCACCACCGTCGATAGGGAGTTTAATGGCTACACCTTC	CATTVDREFNGYTF
-	TRBV3-1	TRBJ1-1	-	TGTGCCAGCAGACAATCGGCAGGGGTCGAGGCTTTCTTT	CASRQSAGVEAFF
TRBD1	TRBV15	TRBJ1-5	-	TGTGCCACCAGCAGAGGAGGGACAGGGGGTTACAATCAGCCCCAGCATTTT	CATSRGGTGGYNQPQHF
-	TRBV11-3	TRBJ2-7	few	TGTGCCAGCAGCACATCAGGGGAAGAGCAGTACTTC	CASSTSGEEQYF